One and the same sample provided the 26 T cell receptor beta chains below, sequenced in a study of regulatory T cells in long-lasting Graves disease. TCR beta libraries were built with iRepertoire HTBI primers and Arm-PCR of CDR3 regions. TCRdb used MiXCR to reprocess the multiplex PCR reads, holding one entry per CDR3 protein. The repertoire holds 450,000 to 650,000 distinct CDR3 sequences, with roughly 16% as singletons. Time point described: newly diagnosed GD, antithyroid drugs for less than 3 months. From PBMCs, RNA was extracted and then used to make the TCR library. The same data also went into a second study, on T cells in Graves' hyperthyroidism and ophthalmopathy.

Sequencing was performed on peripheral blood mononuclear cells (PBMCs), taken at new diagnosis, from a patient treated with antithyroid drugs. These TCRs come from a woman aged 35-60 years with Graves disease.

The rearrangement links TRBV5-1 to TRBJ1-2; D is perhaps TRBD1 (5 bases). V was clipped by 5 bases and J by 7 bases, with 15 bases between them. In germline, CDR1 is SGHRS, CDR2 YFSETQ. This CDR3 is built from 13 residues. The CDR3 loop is CASSFHEGLGYTF. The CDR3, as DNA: TGCGCCAGCAGTTTCCACGAGGGGCTTGGCTACACCTTC. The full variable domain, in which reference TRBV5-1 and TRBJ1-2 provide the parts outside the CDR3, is KAGVTQTPRYLIKTRGQQVTLSCSPISGHRSVSWYQQTPGQGLQFLFEYFSETQRNKGNFPGRFSGRQFSNSRSEMNVSTLELGDSALYLCASSFHEGLGYTFGSGTRLTVV.

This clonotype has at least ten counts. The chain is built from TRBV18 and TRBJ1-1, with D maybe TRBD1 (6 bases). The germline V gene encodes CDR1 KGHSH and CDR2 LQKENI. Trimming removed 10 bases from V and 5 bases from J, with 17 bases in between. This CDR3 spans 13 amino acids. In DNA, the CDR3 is TGTGCCACCCTACGGACAGTGGGTACTGAAGCTTTCTTT. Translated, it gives CATLRTVGTEAFF.

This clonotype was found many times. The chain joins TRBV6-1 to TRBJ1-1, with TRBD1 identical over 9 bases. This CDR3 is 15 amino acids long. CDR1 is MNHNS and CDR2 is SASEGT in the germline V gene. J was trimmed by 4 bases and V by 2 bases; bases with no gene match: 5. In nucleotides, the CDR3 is TGTGCCAGCAGTGAATTCACAGGGGGCGGCACTGAAGCTTTCTTT. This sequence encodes CASSEFTGGGTEAFF.

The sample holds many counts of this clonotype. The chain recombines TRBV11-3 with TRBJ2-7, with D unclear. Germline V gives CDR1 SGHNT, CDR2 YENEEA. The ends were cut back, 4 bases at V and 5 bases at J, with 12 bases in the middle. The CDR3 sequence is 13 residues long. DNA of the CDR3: TGTGCCAGCAGCTCACGACCTCCGGACGAGCAGTACTTC. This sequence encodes CASSSRPPDEQYF.

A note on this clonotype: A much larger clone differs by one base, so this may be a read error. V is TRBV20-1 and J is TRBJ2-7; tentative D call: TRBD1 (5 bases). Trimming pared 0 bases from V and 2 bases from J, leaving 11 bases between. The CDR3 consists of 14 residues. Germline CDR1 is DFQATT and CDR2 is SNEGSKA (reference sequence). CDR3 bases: TGCAGTGCTAGAGATCCCAGGGAAGCCTACGAGCAGTACTTC. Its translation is CSARDPREAYEQYF.

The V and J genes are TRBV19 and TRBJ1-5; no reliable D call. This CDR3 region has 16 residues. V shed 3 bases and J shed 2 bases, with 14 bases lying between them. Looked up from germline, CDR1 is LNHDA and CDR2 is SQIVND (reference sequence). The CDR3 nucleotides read TGTGCCAGTAGTATCACAGCGCATTTCGGCAATCAGCCCCAGCATTTT. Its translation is CASSITAHFGNQPQHF.

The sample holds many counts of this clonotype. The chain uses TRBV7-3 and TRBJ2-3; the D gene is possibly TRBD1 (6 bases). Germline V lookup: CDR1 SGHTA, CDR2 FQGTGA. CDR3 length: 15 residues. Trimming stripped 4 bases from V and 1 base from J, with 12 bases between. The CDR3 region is CASSSRGEGTDTQYF. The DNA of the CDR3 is TGTGCCAGCAGCTCCAGGGGTGAAGGCACAGATACGCAGTATTTT.

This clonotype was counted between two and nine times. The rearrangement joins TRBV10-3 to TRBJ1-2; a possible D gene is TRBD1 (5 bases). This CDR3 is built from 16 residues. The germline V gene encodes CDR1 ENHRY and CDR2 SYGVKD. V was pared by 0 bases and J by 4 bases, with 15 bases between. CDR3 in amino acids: CAISESGLGGVYGYTF. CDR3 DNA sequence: TGTGCCATCAGTGAGTCTGGACTGGGAGGGGTCTATGGCTACACCTTC.

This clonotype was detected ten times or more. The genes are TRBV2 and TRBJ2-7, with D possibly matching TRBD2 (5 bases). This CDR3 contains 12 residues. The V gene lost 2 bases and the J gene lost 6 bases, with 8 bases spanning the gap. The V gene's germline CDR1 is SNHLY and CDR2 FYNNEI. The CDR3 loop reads CASSESGGEQYF. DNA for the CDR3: TGTGCCAGCAGTGAAAGCGGAGGCGAGCAGTACTTC.

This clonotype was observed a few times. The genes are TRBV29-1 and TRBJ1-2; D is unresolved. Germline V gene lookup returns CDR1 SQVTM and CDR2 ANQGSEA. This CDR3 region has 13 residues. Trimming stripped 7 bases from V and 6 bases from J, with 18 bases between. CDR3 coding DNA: TGCAGCGCCGATAAGAACTTAGGGAATGGCTACACCTTC. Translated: CSADKNLGNGYTF.

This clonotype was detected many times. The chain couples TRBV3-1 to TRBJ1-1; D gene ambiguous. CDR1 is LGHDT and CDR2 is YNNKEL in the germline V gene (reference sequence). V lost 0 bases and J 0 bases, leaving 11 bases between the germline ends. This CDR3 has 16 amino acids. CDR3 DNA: TGTGCCAGCAGCCAAGATCTCGGGCTGATGAACACTGAAGCTTTCTTT. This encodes CASSQDLGLMNTEAFF.

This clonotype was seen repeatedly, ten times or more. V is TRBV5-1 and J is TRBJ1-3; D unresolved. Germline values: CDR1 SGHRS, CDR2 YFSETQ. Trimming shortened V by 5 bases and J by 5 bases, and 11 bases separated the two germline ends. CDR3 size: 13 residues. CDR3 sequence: CASRGQDRNTIYF. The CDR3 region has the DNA TGCGCCAGCAGGGGCCAGGATAGAAACACCATATATTTT.

The CDR3 DNA is TGTGCCACCAGTGATTCCGGACTAGCGGGGGGAGAGACCCAGTACTTC. As protein: CATSDSGLAGGETQYF. This chain links TRBV24-1 with TRBJ2-5; 14 bases match TRBD2. V gave up 2 bases and J gave up 4 bases; unmatched junction bases: 2. Germline-derived CDR1 and CDR2 are KGHDR and SFDVKD. This CDR3 contains 16 residues.

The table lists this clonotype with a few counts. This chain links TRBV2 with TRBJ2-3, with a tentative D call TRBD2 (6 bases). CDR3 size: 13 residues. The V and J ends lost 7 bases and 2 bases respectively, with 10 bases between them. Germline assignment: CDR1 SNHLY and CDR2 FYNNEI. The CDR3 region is CASKWGVTDTQYF. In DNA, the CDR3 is TGTGCCAGCAAGTGGGGGGTCACAGATACGCAGTATTTT.

CDR3: CASSQGPGLITDTQYF. In nucleotides, the CDR3 is TGTGCCAGCAGCCAAGGTCCGGGACTTATCACAGATACGCAGTATTTT. J is TRBJ2-3 and V is TRBV14; D is perhaps TRBD2 (6 bases). The CDR3 totals 16 residues. Looked up from germline, CDR1 is SGHDN and CDR2 is FVKESK. The germline V and J ends were trimmed by 1 base and 2 bases, with 13 bases remaining between them.

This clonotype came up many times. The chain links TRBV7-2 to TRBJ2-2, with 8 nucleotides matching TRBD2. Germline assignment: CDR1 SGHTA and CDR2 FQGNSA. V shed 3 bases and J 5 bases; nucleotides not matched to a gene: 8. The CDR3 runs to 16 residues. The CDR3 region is CASSFNALAGTGELFF. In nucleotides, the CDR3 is TGTGCCAGCAGCTTCAACGCCCTAGCGGGTACCGGGGAGCTGTTTTTT.

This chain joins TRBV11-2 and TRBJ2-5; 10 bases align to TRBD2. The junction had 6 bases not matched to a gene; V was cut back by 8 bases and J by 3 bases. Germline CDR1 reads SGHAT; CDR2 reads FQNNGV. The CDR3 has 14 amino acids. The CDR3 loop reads CASRSAGGKETQYF. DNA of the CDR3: TGTGCCAGCCGCTCAGCGGGGGGGAAAGAGACCCAGTACTTC. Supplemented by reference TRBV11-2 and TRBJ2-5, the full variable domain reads EAGVAQSPRYKIIEKRQSVAFWCNPISGHATLYWYQQILGQGPKLLIQFQNNGVVDDSQLPKDRFSAERLKGVDSTLKIQPAKLEDSAVYLCASRSAGGKETQYFGPGTRLLVL.

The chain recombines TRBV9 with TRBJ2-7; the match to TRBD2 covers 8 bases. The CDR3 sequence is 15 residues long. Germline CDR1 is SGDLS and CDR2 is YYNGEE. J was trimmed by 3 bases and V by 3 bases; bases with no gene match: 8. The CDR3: CASSEQGLENYEQYF. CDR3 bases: TGTGCCAGCAGCGAACAGGGACTAGAGAACTACGAGCAGTACTTC.

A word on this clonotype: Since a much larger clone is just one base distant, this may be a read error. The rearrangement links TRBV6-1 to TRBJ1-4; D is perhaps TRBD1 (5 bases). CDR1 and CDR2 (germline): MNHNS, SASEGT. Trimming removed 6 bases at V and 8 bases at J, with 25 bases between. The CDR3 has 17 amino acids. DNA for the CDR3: TGTGCCAGCAGCACCGGGAGAGGGGACCAACTTCGGGAAAAACTGTTTTTT. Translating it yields CASSTGRGDQLREKLFF.

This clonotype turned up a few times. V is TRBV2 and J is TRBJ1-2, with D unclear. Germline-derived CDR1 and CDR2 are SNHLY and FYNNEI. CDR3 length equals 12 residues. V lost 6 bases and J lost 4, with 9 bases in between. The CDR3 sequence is CASRDGPYGYTF. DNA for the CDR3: TGTGCCAGCAGGGACGGCCCCTATGGCTACACCTTC.

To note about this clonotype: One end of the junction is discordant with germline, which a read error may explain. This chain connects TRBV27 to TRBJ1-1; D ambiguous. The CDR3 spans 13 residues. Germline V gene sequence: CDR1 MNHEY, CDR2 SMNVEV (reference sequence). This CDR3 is CVSSFEVNTEAFF. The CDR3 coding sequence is TGTGTCAGCAGTTTCGAGGTTAACACTGAAGCTTTCTTT.

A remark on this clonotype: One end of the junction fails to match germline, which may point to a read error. The CDR3: CAVSGLAGASYNEQFF. The CDR3 coding sequence is TGTGCCGTCAGCGGACTAGCGGGGGCCTCCTACAATGAGCAGTTCTTC. The chain combines TRBV10-3 with TRBJ2-1, with 13 nucleotides matching TRBD2. The CDR3 is made up of 16 amino acids. Germline CDR1 and CDR2: ENHRY and SYGVKD.

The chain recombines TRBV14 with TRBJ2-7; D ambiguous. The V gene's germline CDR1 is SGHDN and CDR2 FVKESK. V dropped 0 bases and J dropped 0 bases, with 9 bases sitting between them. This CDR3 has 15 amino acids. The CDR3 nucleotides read TGTGCCAGCAGCCAAGAACTGAGAAGCTCCTACGAGCAGTACTTC. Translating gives CASSQELRSSYEQYF.

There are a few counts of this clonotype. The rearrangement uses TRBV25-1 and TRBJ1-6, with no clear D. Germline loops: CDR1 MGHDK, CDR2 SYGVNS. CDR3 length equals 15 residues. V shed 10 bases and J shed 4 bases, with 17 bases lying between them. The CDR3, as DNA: TGTGCCACCCAAGAGGGTTGGGGTTATAATTCACCCCTCCACTTT. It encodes CATQEGWGYNSPLHF.

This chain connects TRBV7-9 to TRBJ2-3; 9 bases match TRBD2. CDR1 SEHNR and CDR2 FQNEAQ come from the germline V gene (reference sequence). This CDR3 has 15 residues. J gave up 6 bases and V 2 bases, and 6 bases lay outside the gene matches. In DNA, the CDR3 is TGTGCCAGCAGCTTAAGGAGCGGGGGGCTTGATACGCAGTATTTT. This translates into CASSLRSGGLDTQYF.

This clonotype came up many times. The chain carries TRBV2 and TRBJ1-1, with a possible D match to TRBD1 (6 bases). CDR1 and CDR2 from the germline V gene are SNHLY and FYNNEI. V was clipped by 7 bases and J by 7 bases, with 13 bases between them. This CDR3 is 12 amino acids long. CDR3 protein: CASITGSDEAFF. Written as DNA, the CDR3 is TGTGCCAGCATTACAGGGTCGGATGAAGCTTTCTTT.